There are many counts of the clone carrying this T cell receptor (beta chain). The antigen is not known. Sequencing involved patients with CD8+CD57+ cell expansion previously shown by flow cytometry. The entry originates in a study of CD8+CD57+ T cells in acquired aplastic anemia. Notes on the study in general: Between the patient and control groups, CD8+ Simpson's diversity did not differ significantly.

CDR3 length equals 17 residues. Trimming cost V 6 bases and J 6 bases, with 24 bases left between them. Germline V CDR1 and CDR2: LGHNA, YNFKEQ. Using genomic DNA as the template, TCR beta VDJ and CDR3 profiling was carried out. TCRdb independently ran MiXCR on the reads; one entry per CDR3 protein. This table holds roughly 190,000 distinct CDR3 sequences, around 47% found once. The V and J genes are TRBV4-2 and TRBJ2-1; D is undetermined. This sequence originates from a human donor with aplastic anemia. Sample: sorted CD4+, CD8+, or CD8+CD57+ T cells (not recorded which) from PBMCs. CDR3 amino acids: CASRGFDGGKRRNEQFF. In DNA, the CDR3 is TGTGCCAGCAGGGGATTTGATGGCGGCAAACGCCGCAATGAGCAGTTCTTC.